Listed here are 18 T cell receptor beta chains from one sample, sequenced in a study of control samples from healthy donors and cancer patients. Only in-frame clones appear in the TCRdb table, and some are missing; sequencing was by immunoSEQ multiplex PCR. The sample records about 17,000 clones, 70% to 90% being singletons. The material sequenced was PBMCs. The receptors originated from a man aged 60 to 69 with head and neck cancer.

The V and J genes are TRBV7-9 and TRBJ2-5; 9 bases are shared with TRBD1. This CDR3 contains 15 residues. Per germline, CDR1 SEHNR and CDR2 FQNEAQ (reference sequence). The ends lost 5 bases at V and 4 bases at J; junction bases unmatched: 8. In DNA form, the CDR3 reads TGTGCCAGCAGCCCCGGGGACAGGGAAGGAGAGACCCAGTACTTC. Protein product: CASSPGDREGETQYF. The whole variable domain, remainder taken from reference TRBV7-9 and TRBJ2-5, is DTGVSQNPRHKITKRGQNVTFRCDPISEHNRLYWYRQTLGQGPEFLTYFQNEAQLEKSRLLSDRFSAERPKGSFSTLEIQRTEQGDSAMYLCASSPGDREGETQYFGPGTRLLVL.

Concerning this clone itself: This specimen includes other DNA sequences encoding the same CDR3. The chain recombines TRBV19 with TRBJ2-1; D could derive from TRBD1 or TRBD2 (6 bases each). The CDR3 runs 15 residues. Looked up from germline, CDR1 is LNHDA and CDR2 is SQIVND (reference sequence). Trimming shortened V by 5 bases and J by 2 bases, and 13 bases separated the two germline ends. In DNA, the CDR3 is TGTGCCAGTAGTTTCTGGGGGGCCCCCTACAATGAGCAGTTCTTC. Translation gives CASSFWGAPYNEQFF.

This chain uses TRBV9 with TRBJ2-1; tentatively, D is TRBD2 (6 bases). Between the trimmed V and J ends, which lost 0 bases and 8 bases, there was a span of 12 bases. Germline V gene data show CDR1 as SGDLS and CDR2 as YYNGEE. The CDR3 totals 14 residues. The CDR3 nucleotides are TGTGCCAGCAGCGTAGACCCAGGGAGGTATGAGCAGTTCTTC. It specifies CASSVDPGRYEQFF.

The CDR3 sequence: CASKSGHRVETQYF. The CDR3 bases are TGTGCCAGCAAGTCAGGACACAGAGTGGAGACCCAGTACTTC. The rearrangement joins TRBV3-1 (or the pseudogene TRBV3-2) to TRBJ2-5; TRBD1 might be the D (5 bases). This CDR3 has 14 residues. Trimming stripped 7 bases from V and 5 bases from J, with 17 bases between. Germline CDR1 reads LGHDT; CDR2 reads YNNKEL (reference sequence).

The chain has TRBV19 and TRBJ2-3; D might be TRBD1 (5 bases). Germline V gene data show CDR1 as LNHDA and CDR2 as SQIVND (reference sequence). Trimming removed 6 bases from V and 0 bases from J, with 10 bases in between. CDR3 length: 14 residues. CDR3 amino acids: CASRLRGSTDTQYF. In DNA, the CDR3 is TGTGCCAGTAGACTAAGGGGAAGCACAGATACGCAGTATTTT.

The V and J genes are TRBV5-8 and TRBJ2-3; 14 bases are a match to TRBD2. CDR1 is SGHTS, CDR2 YDEGEE, per germline. This CDR3 is built from 15 residues. Losses at the gene ends were 3 bases for V and 6 bases for J; bases not matched to a gene: 3. This CDR3 is CASSWGLAGADTQYF. CDR3 in DNA: TGTGCCAGCAGCTGGGGACTAGCGGGGGCGGATACGCAGTATTTT.

The chain carries TRBV7-9 and TRBJ2-7; no clear D gene. V lost 8 bases to trimming and J lost 4 bases, with 6 bases between them. The CDR3 sequence is 10 residues long. Germline V gene data show CDR1 as SEHNR and CDR2 as FQNEAQ (reference sequence). CDR3 in DNA: TGTGCCAGCGGAGTTTACGAGCAGTACTTC. Its translation: CASGVYEQYF. The complete variable domain, with remaining parts taken from reference TRBV7-9 and TRBJ2-7, reads DTGVSQNPRHKITKRGQNVTFRCDPISEHNRLYWYRQTLGQGPEFLTYFQNEAQLEKSRLLSDRFSAERPKGSFSTLEIQRTEQGDSAMYLCASGVYEQYFGPGTRLTVT.

In the case of this clone: No conserved phenylalanine or tryptophan is present at the end of the CDR3, so a read error is the likely explanation. The DNA is left out, because the CDR3 cannot be placed on it with certainty; the CDR3 is given as TCRdb lists it. The CDR3 loop is CATPSGTRPLL. The genes are TRBV6-5 and TRBJ2-7; the D call in the table, TRBD2, was not verified against the DNA. Per the germline V gene, CDR1 is MNHEY and CDR2 is SVGAGI. The CDR3 comprises 11 residues, both ends counted.

The rearrangement uses TRBV5-1 and TRBJ2-7; D may be TRBD2 (5 bases). This CDR3 has 13 amino acids. V was cut by 2 bases and J by 2 bases, with 8 bases left in between. Germline CDR1 is SGHRS and CDR2 is YFSETQ. The CDR3 region is CASSFRGPYEQYF. For the CDR3, the DNA is TGCGCCAGCAGCTTCCGGGGTCCCTACGAGCAGTACTTC.

This chain connects TRBV19 to TRBJ1-3; D is unresolved. V was shortened by 6 bases and J by 0 bases, with 12 bases between the two germline ends. The CDR3 runs 15 residues. CDR1 is LNHDA, CDR2 SQIVND, per germline (reference sequence). The CDR3 spells CASSLTTFSGNTIYF. CDR3 DNA: TGTGCCAGTAGCCTCACCACTTTCTCTGGAAACACCATATATTTT.

This CDR3 reads CASSQGLGFAYEQYF. As DNA, the CDR3 is TGCGCCAGCAGCCAAGGTCTGGGATTTGCCTACGAGCAGTACTTC. V and J are TRBV4-1 and TRBJ2-7; D gene ambiguous. The CDR3 loop spans 15 amino acids. V lost 1 base to trimming and J lost 2 bases, with 12 bases between them. Germline V CDR1 and CDR2: MGHRA, YSYEKL.

The chain combines TRBV2 with TRBJ2-3, with D hard to call. The CDR3 consists of 10 residues. Germline values: CDR1 SNHLY, CDR2 FYNNEI. The V end was cut by 7 bases, the J end by 4 bases, with 3 bases between. The CDR3 reads CASKADTQYF. For the CDR3, the DNA is TGTGCCAGCAAGGCAGATACGCAGTATTTT.

This chain uses TRBV7-3 with TRBJ2-3; 11 bases are shared with TRBD2. The CDR3 has 16 residues. Germline V gene lookup returns CDR1 SGHTA and CDR2 FQGTGA. V gave up 5 bases and J gave up 1 base; unmatched junction bases: 5. For the CDR3, the DNA is TGTGCCAGCAGCCCACTAGCGGGGGCCCGCACAGATACGCAGTATTTT. Its translation: CASSPLAGARTDTQYF.

This sequence joins TRBV9 and TRBJ2-3; D ambiguous. Trimming removed 0 bases from V and 0 bases from J, with 14 bases in between. The CDR3 is 17 amino acids. Germline CDR1 reads SGDLS; CDR2 reads YYNGEE. The CDR3 DNA is TGTGCCAGCAGCGTAGCTGGGTCGACCCCTAGCACAGATACGCAGTATTTT. Encoded protein: CASSVAGSTPSTDTQYF.

This clone was seen once. The rearrangement joins TRBV5-6 to TRBJ2-3; TRBD1 matches at 12 bases. This CDR3 is 17 amino acids long. The trim removed 4 bases at V and 6 bases at J, leaving 12 bases unmatched. Germline V lookup: CDR1 SGHDT, CDR2 YYEEEE. CDR3 loop: CASSTPGTGGPGDTQYF. The DNA for the CDR3 is TGTGCCAGCAGCACCCCCGGGACAGGGGGCCCGGGGGATACGCAGTATTTT.

This chain connects TRBV5-1 to TRBJ1-2; D gene unclear. The CDR3 length is 14 residues. The V gene's germline CDR1 is SGHRS and CDR2 YFSETQ. Trimming shortened V by 1 base and J by 5 bases, and 12 bases separated the two germline ends. The CDR3 sequence is CASSLSDALYGYTF. In nucleotides, the CDR3 is TGCGCCAGCAGCTTGTCGGACGCGCTTTATGGCTACACCTTC.

The chain employs TRBV9 and TRBJ2-7; maybe TRBD2 (5 bases). Trimming cost V 3 bases and J 0 bases, with 13 bases left between them. CDR1 is SGDLS, CDR2 YYNGEE, per germline. This CDR3 region has 15 residues. The CDR3 sequence: CASSASGGSSYEQYF. CDR3 bases: TGTGCCAGCAGCGCCTCTGGAGGCAGCTCCTACGAGCAGTACTTC. Full variable domain (outside the CDR3, taken from reference TRBV9 and TRBJ2-7): DSGVTQTPKHLITATGQRVTLRCSPRSGDLSVYWYQQSLDQGLQFLIQYYNGEERAKGNILERFSAQQFPDLHSELNLSSLELGDSALYFCASSASGGSSYEQYFGPGTRLTVT.

CDR3 DNA sequence: TGTGCCAGCGGGGACCCGGGACCCTACGAGCAGTACTTC. Its translation: CASGDPGPYEQYF. The chain carries TRBV6-5 and TRBJ2-7; TRBD1 or TRBD2 may be the D gene (5 bases each). Germline V CDR1 and CDR2: MNHEY, SVGAGI. Trimming removed 8 bases at V and 2 bases at J, with 13 bases between. There are 13 residues in the CDR3.